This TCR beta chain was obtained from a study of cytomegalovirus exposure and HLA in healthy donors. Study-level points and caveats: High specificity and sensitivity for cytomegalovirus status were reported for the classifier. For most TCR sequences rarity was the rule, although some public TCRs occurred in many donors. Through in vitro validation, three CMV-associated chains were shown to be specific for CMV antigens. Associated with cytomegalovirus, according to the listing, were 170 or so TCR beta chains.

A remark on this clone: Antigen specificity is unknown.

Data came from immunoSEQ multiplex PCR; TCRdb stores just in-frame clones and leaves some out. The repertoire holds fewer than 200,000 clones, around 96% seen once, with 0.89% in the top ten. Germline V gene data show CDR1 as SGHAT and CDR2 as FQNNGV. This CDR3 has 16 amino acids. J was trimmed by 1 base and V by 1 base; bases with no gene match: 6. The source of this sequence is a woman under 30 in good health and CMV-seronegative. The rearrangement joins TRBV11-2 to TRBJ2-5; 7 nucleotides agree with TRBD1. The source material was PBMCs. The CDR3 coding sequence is TGTGCCAGCAGCTTAGGCCGAGGGGGCCTCCAAGAGACCCAGTACTTC. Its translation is CASSLGRGGLQETQYF.